This is a list of T cell receptor beta chains from one sample in a study of cytomegalovirus exposure and HLA in healthy donors. Method: immunoSEQ multiplex PCR; TCRdb's copy keeps in-frame clones and lacks some. This table holds around 180,000 clones, 70% to 90% found once. The specimen was PBMCs. Source of these receptors: a male donor in good health and CMV-seronegative. CDR3s include the opening cysteine and the closing phenylalanine or tryptophan. D genes are given only for firm matches. Some rows mark clone size as missing; the rest say once, few, many or name a class of expanded clone.

TRBV29-1	TRBJ2-4	-	-	14	TGCAGCGCCCAGGGGCGACTAGCCAAAAACATTCAGTACTTC	CSAQGRLAKNIQYF
TRBV7-6	TRBJ1-4	-	-	19	TGTGCCAGCAGCTTAGGAATCCGTGGGAGCCCATCAACTAATGAAAAACTGTTTTTT	CASSLGIRGSPSTNEKLFF
TRBV5-1	TRBJ1-2	-	TRBD1	19	TGCGCCAGCAGCTTGGAAAGGACAGGGGACCTCCAAGCTAACTATGGCTACACCTTC	CASSLERTGDLQANYGYTF
TRBV7-9	TRBJ2-1	few	-	15	TGTGCCAGCAGCGTACCGCCGGAGGTTCCCAATGAGCAGTTCTTC	CASSVPPEVPNEQFF
TRBV4-1	TRBJ2-1	-	TRBD2	17	TGCGCCAGCAGCCAAGAAGGAGCGGGAGGCCGAGAGTCTGAGCAGTTCTTC	CASSQEGAGGRESEQFF
TRBV29-1	TRBJ1-1	-	-	13	TGCAGCGTCGACAGGAACCTGAACACTGAAGCTTTCTTT	CSVDRNLNTEAFF
TRBV7-8	TRBJ1-4	-	-	17	TGTGCCAGCAGCTTAGGCCCCCCACAGGGCCCTAATGAAAAACTGTTTTTT	CASSLGPPQGPNEKLFF
TRBV5-5	TRBJ2-6	-	-	15	TGTGCCAGCAGCTCCAGACACTCTGGGGCCAACGTCCTGACTTTC	CASSSRHSGANVLTF
TRBV7-7	TRBJ2-5	-	-	14	TGTGCCAGCAGCTTAGTCGGGGTACAAGAGACCCAGTACTTC	CASSLVGVQETQYF
TRBV4-2	TRBJ2-3	-	TRBD1	14	TGTGCCAGCAGCCAGCGGACAGGGGAAGATACGCAGTATTTT	CASSQRTGEDTQYF
TRBV19	TRBJ2-1	few	-	13	TGTGCCAGTAGTATATCTTCCTACAATGAGCAGTTCTTC	CASSISSYNEQFF
TRBV7-9	TRBJ1-1	few	-	14	TGTGCCAGCAGCTTCGGGGGGGGTGACACTGAAGCTTTCTTT	CASSFGGGDTEAFF
TRBV5-8	TRBJ1-5	few	TRBD1	15	TGTGCCAGCAGCAGAGCTGGGACAGGGCATCAGCCCCAGCATTTT	CASSRAGTGHQPQHF
TRBV5-1	TRBJ2-1	once	-	15	TGCGCCAGTCAACAGGCGTTGGGCTCCTACAATGAGCAGTTCTTC	CASQQALGSYNEQFF
TRBV7-2	TRBJ1-2	-	-	13	TGTGCCAGCAGCCCTCAGGGGAACTATGGCTACACCTTC	CASSPQGNYGYTF
TRBV10-3	TRBJ1-2	once	-	12	TGTGCCATCAGTGAGGGCCCCTATGGCTACACCTTC	CAISEGPYGYTF
TRBV7-8	TRBJ2-7	-	TRBD1	15	TGTGCCAGCAGCCCCGGGACAGGGGGCATCTACGAGCAGTACTTC	CASSPGTGGIYEQYF
TRBV7-8	TRBJ2-3	-	TRBD2	15	TGTGCCAGCAGCCTCTGGGGAGGGGAGGCAGATACGCAGTATTTT	CASSLWGGEADTQYF
TRBV11-3	TRBJ2-7	-	TRBD2	16	TGTGCCAGCAGCATAACGATGACTAGCGGCACCTACGAGCAGTACTTC	CASSITMTSGTYEQYF
TRBV6-5	TRBJ2-5	-	-	15	TGTGCCAGCAGTTACTCCAGGGTACGGCAAGAGACCCAGTACTTC	CASSYSRVRQETQYF
TRBV11-2	TRBJ1-4	-	-	15	TGTGCCAGCAGCTTGGGGCAGTCAACTAATGAAAAACTGTTTTTT	CASSLGQSTNEKLFF
TRBV7-6	TRBJ2-7	-	TRBD2	14	TGTGCCAGCAGCTTTTCCGGGCTCGGGAGGGAGCAGTACTTC	CASSFSGLGREQYF
TRBV27	TRBJ1-5	-	TRBD1	18	TGTGCCAGCAGTTTATCTCCGGGACAGGGAGGATGGAATCAGCCCCAGCATTTT	CASSLSPGQGGWNQPQHF
TRBV6-5	TRBJ2-5	-	-	14	TGTGCCAGCAGTTATGTTAACTCCGGCGGGTCCCAGTACTTC	CASSYVNSGGSQYF
TRBV10-2	TRBJ2-7	-	TRBD1	14	TGCGCCAGCAGAGGAGGACAGGGGTTCGACGAGCAGTACTTC	CASRGGQGFDEQYF
TRBV15	TRBJ1-6	-	-	16	TGTGCCACCAGCAGACTTCCGAGCTCCTATAATTCACCCCTCCACTTT	CATSRLPSSYNSPLHF
TRBV21-1	TRBJ1-5	-	-	17	TGTGCCAGCAGCAAAGAGAGGGCCAGTACCCCAAATCAGCCCCAGCATTTT	CASSKERASTPNQPQHF
TRBV7-2	TRBJ2-3	-	TRBD1	14	TGTGCCAGCAGCTTGACAGGGAGCACAGATACGCAGTATTTT	CASSLTGSTDTQYF
TRBV28	TRBJ2-7	-	TRBD1	14	TGTGCCAGCATCGACAGGGCCAAACCCTACGAGCAGTACTTC	CASIDRAKPYEQYF
TRBV5-1	TRBJ2-3	-	TRBD2	18	TGCGCCAGCAGCTCGGGATTACTAGCGGGGGGACACACAGATACGCAGTATTTT	CASSSGLLAGGHTDTQYF
TRBV19	TRBJ2-3	-	-	15	TGTGCCAGTAGTATTCGACAGGGGACTATGGATACGCAGTATTTT	CASSIRQGTMDTQYF
TRBV5-1	TRBJ2-7	few	-	15	TGCGCCAGCAGCTTGACAGAGAAGAGCTCCTACGAGCAGTACTTC	CASSLTEKSSYEQYF
TRBV6-5	TRBJ1-1	-	TRBD1	13	TGTGCCAGCAGTGTTTACAGGGGTACTGAAGCTTTCTTT	CASSVYRGTEAFF
TRBV7-9	TRBJ2-7	-	-	15	TGTGCCAGCAGCACCTATGTTGGGAGCTCCTACGAGCAGTACTTC	CASSTYVGSSYEQYF
TRBV11-2	TRBJ2-7	-	-	15	TGTGCCAGCAGCTTTAGGGGCGGCAGTGGGTACGAGCAGTACTTC	CASSFRGGSGYEQYF
TRBV10-1	TRBJ2-7	-	TRBD2	18	TGCGCCAGCCCAGGACTAGCGGGAGGGCCCCCCGGATCCTACGAGCAGTACTTC	CASPGLAGGPPGSYEQYF
TRBV7-9	TRBJ2-1	-	TRBD1	16	TGTGCCAGCAGCCCAAACGACAGGGCTCCTCTCAATGAGCAGTTCTTC	CASSPNDRAPLNEQFF
TRBV15	TRBJ2-5	-	-	14	TGTGCCACCAGGGCCCGGAGGAGCCAAGAGACCCAGTACTTC	CATRARRSQETQYF
TRBV6-6	TRBJ1-5	-	TRBD1	16	TGTGCCAGCAGTTTAACCGGGACAGGGGGTGGACAGCCCCAGCATTTT	CASSLTGTGGGQPQHF
TRBV11-3	TRBJ2-2	-	-	14	TGTGCCAGCAGCTTAGGGCCAAACACCGGGGAGCTGTTTTTT	CASSLGPNTGELFF
TRBV6-4	TRBJ2-2	-	TRBD1	14	TGTGCCAGCAGCCAACAGGGGCTCACCGGGGAGCTGTTTTTT	CASSQQGLTGELFF
TRBV6-6	TRBJ2-3	-	-	15	TGTGCCAGCAGCCACAGGGATGGGGGCACAGATACGCAGTATTTT	CASSHRDGGTDTQYF
TRBV28	TRBJ1-2	-	-	16	TGTGCCAGCAGCTATCACATCGGACTGCTGAACTATGGCTACACCTTC	CASSYHIGLLNYGYTF
TRBV27	TRBJ1-3	-	TRBD1	18	TGTGCCAGCAGTAAAGGACAGGGGGCTACCACCTCTGGAAACACCATATATTTT	CASSKGQGATTSGNTIYF